This is a list of T cell receptor beta chains from one sample in a study of blood T cell repertoires in COVID-19. Method: immunoSEQ multiplex PCR; TCRdb's copy keeps in-frame clones and lacks some. The sample holds under 150,000 clones, approximately 84% seen once. Sequencing was done on a sample of peripheral blood. The origin of the receptors is a woman of 80 years or more in a cohort sampled during active or convalescent COVID-19. Both conserved end residues are part of each CDR3. The order of the fields is V gene, CDR3 length, CDR3 protein.

v_call: TRBV20-1
cdr3_length: 11
cdr3_aa: CSARQNTEAFF

v_call: TRBV28
cdr3_length: 18
cdr3_aa: CASSRSRTVGTSGNTIYF

v_call: TRBV6-6
cdr3_length: 13
cdr3_aa: CASSGLGLNEQFF

v_call: TRBV21-1
cdr3_length: 15
cdr3_aa: CASSNGETSTDTQYF

v_call: TRBV7-9
cdr3_length: 14
cdr3_aa: CASSSRQYTDTQYF

v_call: TRBV19
cdr3_length: 12
cdr3_aa: CATGQGLGPQHF

v_call: TRBV5-4
cdr3_length: 13
cdr3_aa: CASASGGGYGYTF

v_call: TRBV5-1
cdr3_length: 15
cdr3_aa: CASSLAGQGGSPLHF

v_call: TRBV19
cdr3_length: 13
cdr3_aa: CASSSDRENGYTF

v_call: TRBV7-9
cdr3_length: 15
cdr3_aa: CASSLKAEAGEGYTF

v_call: TRBV5-1
cdr3_length: 17
cdr3_aa: CASSLASGKMAGNTIYF

v_call: TRBV19
cdr3_length: 12
cdr3_aa: CASRASGQPQHF

v_call: TRBV19
cdr3_length: 13
cdr3_aa: CASTWLVFDEQFF

v_call: TRBV4-3
cdr3_length: 16
cdr3_aa: CASSEYRGSSSYGYTF

v_call: TRBV19
cdr3_length: 17
cdr3_aa: CASNFRGRGRSNQPQHF

v_call: TRBV12-3/TRBV12-4
cdr3_length: 11
cdr3_aa: CASAVNTEAFF

v_call: TRBV7-9
cdr3_length: 14
cdr3_aa: CASSLDEGRTEAFF

v_call: TRBV5-4
cdr3_length: 15
cdr3_aa: CASSGGTSGVKTQYF

v_call: TRBV6-5
cdr3_length: 16
cdr3_aa: CASSYAAGGAYNEQFF

v_call: TRBV3-1/TRBV3-2
cdr3_length: 15
cdr3_aa: CASSQGRGGQETQYF

v_call: TRBV5-1
cdr3_length: 13
cdr3_aa: CASSFNPTGELFF

v_call: TRBV19
cdr3_length: 14
cdr3_aa: CASKDYASGNTIYF

v_call: TRBV2
cdr3_length: 15
cdr3_aa: CASRSGAGTYNEQFF

v_call: TRBV28
cdr3_length: 14
cdr3_aa: CASSSQGLNYGYTF

v_call: TRBV5-1
cdr3_length: 18
cdr3_aa: CASSSRDRSDSGANVLTF

v_call: TRBV5-8
cdr3_length: 16
cdr3_aa: CASSLGTSGGADTQYF